The 10 T cell receptor beta chains presented below share a single source sample, sequenced in a study of tumor-infiltrating lymphocytes in primary liver carcinoma. Total RNA amounting to around 530 ng was the source from which TCR beta cDNA was made with a constant-region primer. Three rounds of nested multiplex PCR with slightly modified ARM-PCR produced TCR beta libraries. The opening two PCR rounds, ten to eleven cycles each, paired TRBV1-TRBV30 forward primers with a C-beta reverse primer. TCRdb independently ran MiXCR on the multiplex PCR reads; one entry per CDR3 protein. Of 95,000 to 150,000 distinct CDR3 sequences detected, under 70% appear once; the ten largest clones hold about 8%. Taking 20-30 mg of unsorted bulk tissue, the authors co-extracted RNA and DNA. Sequences were obtained from tumor-adjacent normal liver tissue. All receptors come from an older woman with primary liver carcinoma and hepatitis B virus infection.

On this clonotype itself: At one boundary the junction diverges from the germline segment, which might be a read error. V is TRBV29-1 and J is TRBJ2-6; the match to TRBD1 covers 10 bases. Germline CDR1 reads SQVTM; CDR2 reads ANQGSEA. This CDR3 region has 16 residues. The CDR3: CSVRGQGISGANVLTF. The DNA of the CDR3 is TGCAGCGTCCGGGGACAGGGGATCTCTGGGGCCAACGTCCTTACTTTC. Full variable domain (missing parts from reference TRBV29-1 and TRBJ2-6): SAVISQKPSRDICQRGTSLTIQCQVDSQVTMMFWYRQQPGQSLTLIATANQGSEATYESGFVIDKFPISRPNLTFSTLTVSNMSPEDSSIYLCSVRGQGISGANVLTFGAGSRLTVL.

Points on this clonotype: This may arise from a read error, as a much more abundant clone is one base away. This CDR3 is CACSLRAQGTSGNTEAFF. The CDR3 DNA reads as TGCGCCTGCAGCTTGCGCGCACAGGGGACGAGTGGGAACACTGAAGCTTTCTTT. The rearrangement joins TRBV5-1 to TRBJ1-1, with TRBD1 matching 7 bases. CDR3 length: 18 residues. Germline CDR1 and CDR2: SGHRS and YFSETQ.

A note on this clonotype: One end of the junction does not line up with germline, which may come from a read error. The chain uses TRBV11-2 and TRBJ2-7; the match to TRBD2 covers 7 bases. The CDR3 contains 15 residues. The germline V gene has CDR1 SGHAT and CDR2 FQNNGV. CDR3 bases: TGTGTCAGTACAAAGGTGGGAGGGGTATTTGGGGAGCGGTACTTC. Its translation: CVSTKVGGVFGERYF.

With respect to this clonotype: Since a much larger clone is just one base distant, this may be a read error. The chain links TRBV7-9 to TRBJ2-2; D perhaps matches TRBD2 (6 bases). Looked up from germline, CDR1 is SEHNR and CDR2 is FQNEAQ (reference sequence). The CDR3 has 14 residues. The CDR3 is CAGSLTGGTGELFF. The CDR3 DNA reads TGTGCCGGCAGCTTAACTGGAGGGACCGGGGAGCTGTTTTTT.

V usage is TRBV11-3 and J usage is TRBJ2-3; 7 bases are a match to TRBD1. The germline V gene encodes CDR1 SGHNT and CDR2 YENEEA. The J segment lost 3 bases and the V segment lost 5 bases, leaving 8 bases of the junction unmatched. The CDR3 length is 15 residues. CDR3 sequence (DNA): TGTGCCAGCAGCCCGACAGGGTTGGTAACAGATACGCAGTATTTT. Its translation is CASSPTGLVTDTQYF.

CDR3 in amino acids: CASSLAGEGTDTQYF. The CDR3 region has the DNA TGTGCCAGCAGCTTAGCGGGAGAGGGCACAGATACGCAGTATTTT. The chain recombines TRBV6-4 with TRBJ2-3; 9 bases fit TRBD2. The CDR3 is made up of 15 amino acids. Unmatched junction bases numbered 5, after V lost 6 bases and J lost 1 base. Germline CDR1 MRHNA, CDR2 SNTAGT.

Remarks on this clonotype: A much larger clonotype is one base distant, so this may be a read error. The chain is built from TRBV28 and TRBJ2-7; D call uncertain. The germline V and J ends were trimmed by 3 bases and 3 bases, with 12 bases remaining between them. Germline V gives CDR1 MDHEN, CDR2 SYDVKM. The CDR3 loop spans 14 amino acids. The DNA for the CDR3 is TGTGCCAGCAGTTTCAGGAGCCCATACTACGAGCAGTACTTC. It is translated as CASSFRSPYYEQYF. Looking up the rest from reference TRBV28 and TRBJ2-7 gives the full variable domain: DVKVTQSSRYLVKRTGEKVFLECVQDMDHENMFWYRQDPGLGLRLIYFSYDVKMKEKGDIPEGYSVSREKKERFSLILESASTNQTSMYLCASSFRSPYYEQYFGPGTRLTVT.

Notes on this clonotype: A much larger clone is a single base away; this may be a read error. The rearrangement uses TRBV28 and TRBJ2-3; 9 bases are shared with TRBD2. Losses at the gene ends were 8 bases for V and 14 bases for J; bases not matched to a gene: 8. The CDR3 contains 11 residues. The germline V gene has CDR1 MDHEN and CDR2 SYDVKM. The CDR3 here is CASCSGTSPYF. The CDR3 DNA follows: TGTGCCAGCTGTTCCGGGACTAGCCCGTATTTT.

Comments on this clonotype: The junction does not match germline at one end; this may be a read error. The DNA of the CDR3 is TGTGCCAGTAGCCGTAGCAATGGGCAGTTCTTC. Translating it yields CASSRSNGQFF. J is TRBJ2-1 and V is TRBV11-2; D call uncertain. CDR3 length equals 11 residues. Germline V gene sequence: CDR1 SGHAT, CDR2 FQNNGV. Variable domain in full (rest from reference TRBV11-2 and TRBJ2-1): EAGVAQSPRYKIIEKRQSVAFWCNPISGHATLYWYQQILGQGPKLLIQFQNNGVVDDSQLPKDRFSAERLKGVDSTLKIQPAKLEDSAVYLCASSRSNGQFFGPGTRLTVL.

The chain links TRBV6-1 to TRBJ2-4, with 8 nucleotides matching TRBD2. V shed 3 bases and J 2 bases; nucleotides not matched to a gene: 15. The germline CDR1 and CDR2 sequences are MNHNS and SASEGT. The CDR3 is 19 residues long. The CDR3 nucleotides read TGTGCCAGCAGTGAGGAGGCAGGCGGGAGGACTAGCACCAAAAACATTCAGTACTTC. Protein sequence: CASSEEAGGRTSTKNIQYF.